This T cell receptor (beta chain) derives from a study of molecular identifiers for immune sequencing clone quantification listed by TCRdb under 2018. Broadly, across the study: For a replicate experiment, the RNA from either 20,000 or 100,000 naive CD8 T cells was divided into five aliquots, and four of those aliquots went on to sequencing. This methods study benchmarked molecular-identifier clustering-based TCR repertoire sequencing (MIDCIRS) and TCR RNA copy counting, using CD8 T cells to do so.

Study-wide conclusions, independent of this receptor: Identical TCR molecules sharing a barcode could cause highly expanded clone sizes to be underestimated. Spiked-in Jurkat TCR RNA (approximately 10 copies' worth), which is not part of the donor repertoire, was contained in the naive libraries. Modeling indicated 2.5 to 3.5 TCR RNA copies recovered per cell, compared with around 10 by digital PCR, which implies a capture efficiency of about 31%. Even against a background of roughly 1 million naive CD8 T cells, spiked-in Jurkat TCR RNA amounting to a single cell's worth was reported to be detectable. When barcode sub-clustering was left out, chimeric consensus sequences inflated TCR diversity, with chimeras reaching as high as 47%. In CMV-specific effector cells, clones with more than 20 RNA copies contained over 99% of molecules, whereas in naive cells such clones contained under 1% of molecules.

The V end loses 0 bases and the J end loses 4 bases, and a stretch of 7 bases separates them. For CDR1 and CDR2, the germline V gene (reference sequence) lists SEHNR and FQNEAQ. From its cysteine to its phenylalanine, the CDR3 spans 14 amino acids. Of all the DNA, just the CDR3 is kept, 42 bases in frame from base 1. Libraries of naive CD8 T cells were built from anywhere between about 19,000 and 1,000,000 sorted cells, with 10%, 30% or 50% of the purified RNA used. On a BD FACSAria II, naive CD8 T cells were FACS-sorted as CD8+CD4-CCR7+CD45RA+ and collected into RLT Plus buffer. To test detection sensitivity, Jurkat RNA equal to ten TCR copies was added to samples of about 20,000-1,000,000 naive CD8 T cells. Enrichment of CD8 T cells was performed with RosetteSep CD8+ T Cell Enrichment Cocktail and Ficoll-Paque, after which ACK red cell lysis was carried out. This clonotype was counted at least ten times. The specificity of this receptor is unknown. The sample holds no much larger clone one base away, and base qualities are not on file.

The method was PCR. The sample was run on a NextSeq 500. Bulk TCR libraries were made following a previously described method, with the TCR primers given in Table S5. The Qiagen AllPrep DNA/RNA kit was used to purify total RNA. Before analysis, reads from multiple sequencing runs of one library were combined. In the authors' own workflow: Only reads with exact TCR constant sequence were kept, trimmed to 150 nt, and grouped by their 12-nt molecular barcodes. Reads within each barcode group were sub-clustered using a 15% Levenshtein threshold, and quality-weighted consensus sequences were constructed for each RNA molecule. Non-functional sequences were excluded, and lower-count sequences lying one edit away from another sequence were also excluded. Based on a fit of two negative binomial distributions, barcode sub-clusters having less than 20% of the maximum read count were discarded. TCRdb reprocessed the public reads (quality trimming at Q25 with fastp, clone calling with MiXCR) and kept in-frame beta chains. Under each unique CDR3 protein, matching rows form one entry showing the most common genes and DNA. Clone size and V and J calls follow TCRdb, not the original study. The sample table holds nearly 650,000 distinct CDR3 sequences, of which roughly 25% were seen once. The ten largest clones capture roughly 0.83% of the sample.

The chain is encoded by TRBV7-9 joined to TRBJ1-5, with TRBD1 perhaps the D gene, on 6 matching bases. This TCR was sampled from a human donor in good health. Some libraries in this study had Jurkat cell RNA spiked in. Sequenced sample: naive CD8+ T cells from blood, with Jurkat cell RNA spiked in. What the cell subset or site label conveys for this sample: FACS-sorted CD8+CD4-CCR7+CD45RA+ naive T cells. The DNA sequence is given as TGTGCCAGCAGCTTAGCACAGGGTAATCAGCCCCAGCATTTT. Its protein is CASSLAQGNQPQHF.